Here is one T cell receptor beta chain with its context. Authors' analysis steps: Using reference gene primer amplification, nucleated cell counts were estimated. Libraries were prepared by immunoSEQ multiplex PCR; TCRdb keeps only in-frame clonotypes and omits some of them. The D gene and trimming were derived from the DNA, and the V and J assignments and clone size from that table. The table shows around 290,000 clones, with about 89% occurring only once. The data were taken from a study of blood T cell repertoires in COVID-19. Study-level background: From the United States, Italy and Spain came samples of acute and convalescent COVID-19. T cells, B-cell-depleted T cells, or PBMCs provided the cDNA or gDNA that served as material.

This TCR was recovered from a woman between 50 and 59 years old who had recovered from COVID-19. The sample was peripheral blood.

The CDR3 protein is CASRNRGHKIGADTQYF. DNA for the CDR3: TGTGCCAGTAGAAATAGGGGACATAAAATTGGCGCAGATACGCAGTATTTT. This chain joins TRBV19 and TRBJ2-3, with D perhaps matching TRBD1 (6 bases). Germline CDR1 reads LNHDA; CDR2 reads SQIVND (reference sequence). Trimming removed 6 bases from V and 4 bases from J, with 23 bases in between. CDR3 length: 17 residues.